The present T cell receptor (beta chain) was sequenced within a study of cytomegalovirus exposure and HLA in healthy donors. Study in general: From some 190 million T cells, an earlier analysis saw 120 million or so unique TCR beta sequences. General study points: Reportedly, a later analysis found an Asian-associated ancestry cluster had fewer N-insertions than the approximately 670-donor mean. Most observed TCR sequences were rare, whereas some public TCRs were detected in many donors.

Germline assignment: CDR1 SGDLS and CDR2 YYNGEE. Trimming left V 1 base short and J 0 bases short, with 10 bases between. The CDR3 has 15 residues. The PCR used 60 Vbeta and 13 Jbeta primers. TCRdb keeps only in-frame clones here, not all; method: immunoSEQ multiplex PCR. The repertoire holds about 90,000 clones, 70% to 85% seen once, with 2.7% in the top ten. Worth noting for this clone: Its antigen remains unidentified.

Unrecorded immune exposures were likely, despite nominal health at sampling. The sequenced sample was PBMCs. The chain carries TRBV9 and TRBJ1-2; D unclear. The origin of this receptor is a man in his thirties or forties in good health and CMV-seronegative. The CDR3 nucleotides read TGTGCCAGCAGCGTAATGGGCAGAGCTAACTATGGCTACACCTTC. It is translated as CASSVMGRANYGYTF.